The present T cell receptor beta chain was sequenced within a study of blood T cell repertoires in COVID-19. The wider study: From the United States, Italy and Spain came samples of acute and convalescent COVID-19. PBMCs, B-cell-depleted T cells, or T cells provided the cDNA or gDNA that made up the material.

Sequencing used immunoSEQ multiplex PCR; TCRdb keeps in-frame clones, though not all of them. The sample holds approximately 62,000 clones, 65% to 85% seen once. Between the trimmed V and J ends, which lost 3 bases and 7 bases, there was a span of 13 bases. Germline assignment: CDR1 ENHRY and CDR2 SYGVKD. This CDR3 region has 13 residues. The chain is built from TRBV10-3 and TRBJ2-7; no firm D call. The TCR originated in a woman in her forties or fifties with active or convalescent COVID-19. The sample consisted of peripheral blood. The CDR3 nucleotides are TGTGCCATCAGTGAAAGCAATGGTCGGGAGCAGTACTTC. Translation gives CAISESNGREQYF.